The entry that follows covers one T cell receptor (beta chain) sequence. The sample is drawn from a study of regulatory T cells. Primers: 52 TRBV forward and 13 TRBJ reverse. The protocol was immunoSEQ multiplex PCR, while the TCRdb copy is restricted to in-frame clones and leaves out a portion. The data show about 6,100 clones, 70% to 85% seen once. The clonotype comes from a child aged 10-17 years with CD3G deficiency. Sequencing was carried out using CD8+ T cells sorted from blood.

The CDR3 region has the DNA TGTGCCAGCAGTCCCCTGTTCCGAATGGGGTACTATGGCTACACCTTC. Translated, it gives CASSPLFRMGYYGYTF. This chain links TRBV28 with TRBJ1-2; D gene ambiguous. CDR3 size: 16 residues. V was cut by 5 bases and J by 3 bases, with 19 bases left in between. CDR1 and CDR2 from the germline V gene are MDHEN and SYDVKM.